This T cell receptor (beta chain) was recorded in a study of blood T cell repertoires in COVID-19. Background on the study: Sources were T cells, B-cell-depleted T cells, or PBMCs; the material itself was cDNA or gDNA.

The data were produced by immunoSEQ multiplex PCR, yet TCRdb's version contains in-frame clones alone and is incomplete. The sample contains some 200,000 clones, about four fifths of which appear only once. J gave up 5 bases and V 5 bases, and 5 bases lay outside the gene matches. The CDR3 runs 14 residues. The germline CDR1 and CDR2 sequences are SGHTA and FQGTGA. The rearrangement links TRBV7-3 to TRBJ2-1; TRBD1 aligns across 8 bases. This sequence originates from a young woman who had recovered from COVID-19. Sequenced: peripheral blood. CDR3 nucleotides: TGTGCCAGCAGCGCGGACAGGGAGGACAATGAGCAGTTCTTC. It translates to CASSADREDNEQFF. Full variable domain (outside the CDR3, taken from reference TRBV7-3 and TRBJ2-1): GAGVSQTPSNKVTEKGKYVELRCDPISGHTALYWYRQSLGQGPEFLIYFQGTGAADDSGLPNDRFFAVRPEGSVSTLKIQRTERGDSAVYLCASSADREDNEQFFGPGTRLTVL.